The 30 T cell receptor beta chains below all came from one sample that was sequenced in a study of cytomegalovirus exposure and HLA in healthy donors. This PCR relied on a set of 60 Vbeta primers and 13 Jbeta primers. Libraries were prepared by immunoSEQ multiplex PCR; TCRdb keeps only in-frame clonotypes and omits some of them. The listing records about 42,000 clones. Sequencing was performed on PBMCs. These receptors came from a man younger than 45 in good health and CMV-seronegative.

J is TRBJ2-7 and V is TRBV19, with TRBD1 matching over 10 bases. The CDR3 has 15 amino acids. V was pared by 1 base and J by 4 bases, with 4 bases of the junction left unmatched. Germline V gene data show CDR1 as LNHDA and CDR2 as SQIVND (reference sequence). DNA for the CDR3: TGTGCCAGTAGTATAGCCGGGACAGGGGTTTACGAGCAGTACTTC. Its protein product is CASSIAGTGVYEQYF.

V usage is TRBV4-2 and J usage is TRBJ2-1; 15 bases are shared with TRBD2. This CDR3 has 19 residues. Unmatched junction bases numbered 12, after V lost 4 bases and J lost 5 bases. The germline V gene has CDR1 LGHNA and CDR2 YNFKEQ. Written as DNA, the CDR3 is TGTGCCAGCAGCCCCGGAACTGGACTAGCGGGGGGGAGGGACAATGAGCAGTTCTTC. As protein: CASSPGTGLAGGRDNEQFF.

The V gene is TRBV5-1, the J gene TRBJ2-5, with D uncertain. V was clipped by 0 bases and J by 2 bases, with 11 bases between them. CDR1 and CDR2 (germline): SGHRS, YFSETQ. The CDR3 is made up of 15 amino acids. Written as DNA, the CDR3 is TGCGCCAGCAGCTTGGAGCCCCTAGGACAAGAGACCCAGTACTTC. Translation gives CASSLEPLGQETQYF.

The gene calls are TRBV1 and TRBJ2-2; the table's D call of TRBD2 was not tested on the DNA. TRBV1 is marked as a pseudogene. This CDR3 comprises 12 residues. CDR3 in amino acids: CTSISGGRELFF. The CDR3 coding sequence is TGCACCAGCATTTCGGGGGGCCGGGAGCTGTTTTTT.

The chain employs TRBV6-6 and TRBJ1-1, with D unclear. V was clipped by 0 bases and J by 5 bases, with 7 bases between them. Germline V lookup: CDR1 MNHNY, CDR2 SVGAGI (reference sequence). The CDR3 runs 13 residues. In nucleotides, the CDR3 is TGTGCCAGCAGTTACTCTGGGCCGACTGAAGCTTTCTTT. Encoded protein: CASSYSGPTEAFF.

This chain joins TRBV4-3 and TRBJ1-2; 9 positions agree with TRBD1. J was trimmed by 4 bases and V by 1 base; bases with no gene match: 4. The CDR3 covers 15 residues. The V gene's germline CDR1 is LGHNA and CDR2 YSLEER. The CDR3 DNA is TGCGCCAGCAGCCAAGTCACAGGGGGCAGCTATGGCTACACCTTC. Its protein is CASSQVTGGSYGYTF.

The gene calls are TRBV6-5 and TRBJ2-7; a possible D gene is TRBD2 (5 bases). CDR3 length: 14 amino acids. The germline V and J ends were trimmed by 0 bases and 2 bases, with 8 bases remaining between them. Germline V lookup: CDR1 MNHEY, CDR2 SVGAGI. The CDR3 region has the DNA TGTGCCAGCAGTTACTCGGGAGAAGCCTACGAGCAGTACTTC. Protein: CASSYSGEAYEQYF.

J is TRBJ2-7 and V is TRBV7-2; D perhaps matches TRBD2 (5 bases). CDR1 and CDR2 from the germline V gene are SGHTA and FQGNSA. V lost 6 bases to trimming and J lost 3 bases, with 18 bases between them. CDR3 length: 15 residues. CDR3 DNA: TGTGCCAGCAGGCCCGGTCCAAGCGGCAGCTACGAGCAGTACTTC. Amino acid sequence: CASRPGPSGSYEQYF.

The chain recombines TRBV4-3 with TRBJ2-3, with no clear D. CDR3 length: 15 amino acids. Looked up from germline, CDR1 is LGHNA and CDR2 is YSLEER. V was pared by 0 bases and J by 4 bases, with 11 bases between. CDR3 coding DNA: TGCGCCAGCAGCCAAGATTCGTCGAGCGCAGATACGCAGTATTTT. Its protein is CASSQDSSSADTQYF.

The chain uses TRBV7-9 and TRBJ2-7, with a possible D match to TRBD1 (6 bases). V gave up 0 bases and J gave up 3 bases, with 15 bases separating them. Germline CDR1 SEHNR, CDR2 FQNEAQ (reference sequence). The CDR3 is 16 residues long. The CDR3 bases are TGTGCCAGCAGCTTAGCGCGAGGGGGAAGGGGCTACGAGCAGTACTTC. Translation: CASSLARGGRGYEQYF. Full variable domain (remainder filled in from reference TRBV7-9 and TRBJ2-7): DTGVSQNPRHKITKRGQNVTFRCDPISEHNRLYWYRQTLGQGPEFLTYFQNEAQLEKSRLLSDRFSAERPKGSFSTLEIQRTEQGDSAMYLCASSLARGGRGYEQYFGPGTRLTVT.

CDR3 sequence reads: CASSIHTGTSGYEQYF. The CDR3, as DNA: TGTGCCAGCAGCATTCATACCGGGACTAGTGGATACGAGCAGTACTTC. V and J are TRBV6-6 and TRBJ2-7; TRBD2 agrees at 8 bases. Trimming took 6 bases from V and 4 from J; bases not matched to a gene: 14. Germline V CDR1 and CDR2: MNHNY, SVGAGI (reference sequence). The CDR3 covers 16 residues.

V is TRBV9 and J is TRBJ2-5, with 9 positions matching TRBD2. Germline V gene data show CDR1 as SGDLS and CDR2 as YYNGEE. The CDR3 is 15 amino acids. With 4 bases clipped from V and 2 bases from J, the junction kept 6 bases outside the gene matches. CDR3 nucleotide sequence: TGTGCCAGCAGCCCAGGACTAGCGAATCAAGAGACCCAGTACTTC. Protein sequence: CASSPGLANQETQYF.

The gene calls are TRBV4-2 and TRBJ2-5; 12 bases are a match to TRBD2. The CDR3 contains 17 residues. The trim removed 2 bases at V and 4 bases at J, leaving 8 bases unmatched. Germline V gives CDR1 LGHNA, CDR2 YNFKEQ. The CDR3 coding sequence is TGTGCCAGCAGCCAACTACTAGCGGGAGGTTCGGGAGAGACCCAGTACTTC. It yields the protein CASSQLLAGGSGETQYF.

The V call is TRBV6-5, the J call TRBJ2-7, with 9 bases lining up with TRBD1. Germline trimming cut 0 bases from V and 2 bases from J; bases unmatched to any gene: 5. Germline CDR1 MNHEY, CDR2 SVGAGI. CDR3 length: 16 amino acids. The CDR3 region is CASSYSGTGKPYEQYF. The CDR3 bases are TGTGCCAGCAGTTACTCCGGGACAGGGAAGCCCTACGAGCAGTACTTC.

The chain is built from TRBV6-5 and TRBJ1-2; D is possibly TRBD1 (6 bases). This CDR3 contains 12 residues. Germline V lookup: CDR1 MNHEY, CDR2 SVGAGI. Trimming pared 5 bases from V and 8 bases from J, leaving 12 bases between. CDR3 sequence: CASSPRDTGYTF. The CDR3 nucleotides read TGTGCCAGCAGTCCCAGGGACACGGGCTACACCTTC.

V and J are TRBV27 and TRBJ2-7, with D tentatively TRBD1 (6 bases). The V end was cut by 2 bases, the J end by 0 bases, with 20 bases between. CDR1 and CDR2 (germline): MNHEY, SMNVEV (reference sequence). The CDR3 is 18 residues long. For the CDR3, the DNA is TGTGCCAGCAGTTTACAGGGGCCCATCTGGACCGACTCCTACGAGCAGTACTTC. The encoded protein is CASSLQGPIWTDSYEQYF.

The chain links TRBV15 to TRBJ2-7; possible D gene TRBD2, 5 bases. V was pared by 1 base and J by 4 bases, with 14 bases between. CDR1 is LNHNV, CDR2 YYDKDF, per germline (reference sequence). There are 15 residues in the CDR3. In DNA form, the CDR3 reads TGTGCCACCAGCAGAGGAGGGCGGCATGCTTACGAGCAGTACTTC. The encoded protein is CATSRGGRHAYEQYF.

CDR3 loop: CASSPSTGRVQPQHF. For the CDR3, the DNA is TGTGCCAGTAGTCCTTCGACAGGAAGGGTTCAGCCCCAGCATTTT. The gene calls are TRBV19 and TRBJ1-5, with a tentative D call TRBD1 (6 bases). This CDR3 has 15 residues. Germline CDR1 LNHDA, CDR2 SQIVND (reference sequence). Trimming cost V 5 bases and J 6 bases, with 17 bases left between them.

J is TRBJ1-4 and V is TRBV7-9, with D unclear. In germline, CDR1 is SEHNR, CDR2 FQNEAQ (reference sequence). Trimming took 1 base from V and 4 from J, leaving 7 bases between them. This CDR3 has 14 residues. The CDR3 loop reads CASSLDGLNEKLFF. The CDR3 DNA reads TGTGCCAGCAGCTTAGACGGACTTAATGAAAAACTGTTTTTT.

V is TRBV30 and J is TRBJ2-1; 11 nucleotides line up with TRBD2. CDR3 length: 13 residues. V shed 7 bases, J shed 8 bases, and the junction held 7 bases outside the gene matches. Germline-derived CDR1 and CDR2 are GTSNPN and SVGIG (reference sequence). CDR3 residues: CAFLAGGGDEQFF. CDR3 nucleotides: TGTGCCTTTCTAGCGGGAGGCGGGGATGAGCAGTTCTTC. The variable domain in full, completed from reference TRBV30 and TRBJ2-1, reads SQTIHQWPATLVQPVGSPLSLECTVEGTSNPNLYWYRQAAGRGLQLLFYSVGIGQISSEVPQNLSASRPQDRQFILSSKKLLLSDSGFYLCAFLAGGGDEQFFGPGTRLTVL.

The chain couples TRBV4-1 to TRBJ2-7; 8 bases are a match to TRBD1. V lost 1 base and J lost 4; bases outside the gene matches: 6. The length of the CDR3 is 15 residues. Germline CDR1 reads MGHRA; CDR2 reads YSYEKL. The CDR3 region is CASSQVDRGVYEQYF. The CDR3 coding sequence is TGCGCCAGCAGCCAAGTTGACAGGGGTGTATACGAGCAGTACTTC.

The chain recombines TRBV6-1 with TRBJ1-5, with D unclear. The CDR3 covers 15 residues. Per the germline V gene, CDR1 is MNHNS and CDR2 is SASEGT. Trimming pared 3 bases from V and 7 bases from J, leaving 16 bases between. CDR3 nucleotide sequence: TGTGCCAGCAGTGATCGGGGAAGGGTCGGGCAGCCCCAGCATTTT. Protein product: CASSDRGRVGQPQHF.

CDR3 nucleotide sequence: TGCGCCAGCAGCCCGACTTGGACTAGCGGGCGTCCACAAAACACCGGGGAGCTGTTTTTT. Translating it yields CASSPTWTSGRPQNTGELFF. V is TRBV5-1 and J is TRBJ2-2; TRBD2 agrees at 11 bases. V was clipped by 4 bases and J by 2 bases; unmatched bases: 16. The CDR3 extends over 20 amino acids. Germline V gives CDR1 SGHRS, CDR2 YFSETQ.

The chain is built from TRBV4-3 and TRBJ2-1; 10 nucleotides match TRBD2. CDR3 length: 16 amino acids. V gave up 4 bases and J gave up 9 bases; unmatched junction bases: 12. The V gene's germline CDR1 is LGHNA and CDR2 YSLEER. Here the CDR3 reads CASSPSSGRALGEQFF. Written as DNA, the CDR3 is TGCGCCAGCAGCCCCTCCAGCGGGAGGGCCCTCGGTGAGCAGTTCTTC.

The V and J genes are TRBV30 and TRBJ1-2; 11 positions match TRBD1. The ends lost 7 bases at V and 1 base at J; junction bases unmatched: 8. Germline V gene data show CDR1 as GTSNPN and CDR2 as SVGIG (reference sequence). This CDR3 region has 15 residues. The CDR3 nucleotides are TGTGCCTCCGAGGGGGGACAGGGGGTTAACTATGGCTACACCTTC. Its translation: CASEGGQGVNYGYTF.

The rearrangement joins TRBV5-1 to TRBJ2-3, with 12 bases aligning to TRBD2. The CDR3 totals 16 residues. CDR1 and CDR2 (germline): SGHRS, YFSETQ. Trimming took 3 bases from V and 0 from J; bases not matched to a gene: 2. The CDR3 bases are TGCGCCAGCAGCTCAGGGACTAGCGGGAGCACAGATACGCAGTATTTT. It translates to CASSSGTSGSTDTQYF. The variable domain in full, completed from reference TRBV5-1 and TRBJ2-3, reads KAGVTQTPRYLIKTRGQQVTLSCSPISGHRSVSWYQQTPGQGLQFLFEYFSETQRNKGNFPGRFSGRQFSNSRSEMNVSTLELGDSALYLCASSSGTSGSTDTQYFGPGTRLTVL.

The chain employs TRBV7-6 and TRBJ1-1, with TRBD1 as a possible D gene (5 bases). Trimming removed 5 bases from V and 4 bases from J, with 11 bases in between. This CDR3 is built from 13 residues. Germline CDR1 is SGHVS and CDR2 is FNYEAQ. CDR3 loop: CASSHAGSTEAFF. CDR3 bases: TGTGCCAGCAGCCATGCAGGGTCCACTGAAGCTTTCTTT. The whole variable domain, remainder taken from reference TRBV7-6 and TRBJ1-1, is GAGVSQSPRYKVTKRGQDVALRCDPISGHVSLYWYRQALGQGPEFLTYFNYEAQQDKSGLPNDRFSAERPEGSISTLTIQRTEQRDSAMYRCASSHAGSTEAFFGQGTRLTVV.

The chain carries TRBV7-2 and TRBJ2-3; D is perhaps TRBD2 (5 bases). Looked up from germline, CDR1 is SGHTA and CDR2 is FQGNSA. This CDR3 contains 15 residues. V shed 1 base and J shed 0 bases, with 8 bases lying between them. CDR3 amino acids: CASSLDGDSTDTQYF. CDR3 coding DNA: TGTGCCAGCAGCTTAGACGGGGATAGCACAGATACGCAGTATTTT. Combining the CDR3 with reference TRBV7-2 and TRBJ2-3 gives the whole variable domain GAGVSQSPSNKVTEKGKDVELRCDPISGHTALYWYRQSLGQGLEFLIYFQGNSAPDKSGLPSDRFSAERTGGSVSTLTIQRTQQEDSAVYLCASSLDGDSTDTQYFGPGTRLTVL.

The chain has TRBV19 and TRBJ1-6; a weak D match, TRBD1 (5 bases). The CDR3 consists of 13 residues. CDR1 is LNHDA and CDR2 is SQIVND in the germline V gene (reference sequence). V lost 1 base and J 10 bases, leaving 8 bases between the germline ends. The CDR3 loop is CASSIVDRSPLHF. The CDR3 DNA reads as TGTGCCAGTAGTATAGTCGACAGATCACCCCTCCACTTT.

The chain employs TRBV29-1 and TRBJ2-7; TRBD1 might be the D (5 bases). This CDR3 comprises 14 residues. Per germline, CDR1 SQVTM and CDR2 ANQGSEA. V was pared by 6 bases and J by 2 bases, with 17 bases between. The CDR3 DNA is TGCAGCGTCGCCCAGGGCCCACGGGCCTACGAGCAGTACTTC. This encodes CSVAQGPRAYEQYF.